The clone carrying this TCR beta chain came up once. These data come from a study of blood T cell repertoires in COVID-19. The method was immunoSEQ multiplex PCR; TCRdb's version includes in-frame clones alone and lacks a portion of them. The sample holds 170,000 or so clones, around 86% seen once. The CDR3 consists of 13 residues. V was cut by 3 bases and J by 10 bases, with 12 bases left in between. This chain connects TRBV12-3 or TRBV12-4 to TRBJ1-4, with D perhaps TRBD1 (6 bases). This TCR derives from a man aged 35-49 years with active or convalescent COVID-19. Sequencing used peripheral blood. CDR3 DNA: TGTGCCAGCAGTTTCTCACAGGGCGGAAAACTGTTTTTT. Its translation: CASSFSQGGKLFF.